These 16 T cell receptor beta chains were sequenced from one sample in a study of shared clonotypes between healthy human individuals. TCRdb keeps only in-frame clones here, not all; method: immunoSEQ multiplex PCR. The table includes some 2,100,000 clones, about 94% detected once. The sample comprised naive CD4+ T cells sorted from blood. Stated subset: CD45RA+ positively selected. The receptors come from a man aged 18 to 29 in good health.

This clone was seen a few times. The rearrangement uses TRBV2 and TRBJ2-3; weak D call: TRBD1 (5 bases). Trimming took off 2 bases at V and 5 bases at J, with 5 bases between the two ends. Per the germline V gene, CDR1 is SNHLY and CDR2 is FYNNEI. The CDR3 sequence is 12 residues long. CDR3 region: CASSEQGDTQYF. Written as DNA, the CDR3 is TGTGCCAGCAGTGAACAGGGAGATACGCAGTATTTT.

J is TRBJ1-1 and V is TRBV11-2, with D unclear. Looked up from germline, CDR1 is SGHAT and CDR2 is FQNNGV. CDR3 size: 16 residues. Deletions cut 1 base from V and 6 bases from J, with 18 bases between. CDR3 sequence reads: CASSLAPPGGSSEAFF. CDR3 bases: TGTGCCAGCAGCTTAGCCCCCCCGGGAGGCTCCTCTGAAGCTTTCTTT.

The CDR3 DNA reads TGCGCCAGCAGCCAAGAAACTAGCGCCGGGGAGCTGTTTTTT. This codes for CASSQETSAGELFF. This chain connects TRBV4-3 to TRBJ2-2; 7 positions agree with TRBD2. Germline CDR1 reads LGHNA; CDR2 reads YSLEER. This CDR3 is built from 14 residues. V was pared by 0 bases and J by 6 bases, with 1 base of the junction left unmatched.

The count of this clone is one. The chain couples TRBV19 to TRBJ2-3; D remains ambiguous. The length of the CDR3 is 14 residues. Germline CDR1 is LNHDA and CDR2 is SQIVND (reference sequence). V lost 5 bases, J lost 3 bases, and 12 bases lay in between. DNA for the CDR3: TGTGCCAGTAGTTATAGTATGGGGACAGATACGCAGTATTTT. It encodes CASSYSMGTDTQYF.

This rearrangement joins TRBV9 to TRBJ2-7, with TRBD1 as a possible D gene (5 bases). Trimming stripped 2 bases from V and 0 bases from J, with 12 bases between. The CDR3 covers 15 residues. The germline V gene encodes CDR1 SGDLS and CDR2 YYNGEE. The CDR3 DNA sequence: TGTGCCAGCAGCGTGACGGCAGGGCCCTCCTACGAGCAGTACTTC. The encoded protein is CASSVTAGPSYEQYF.

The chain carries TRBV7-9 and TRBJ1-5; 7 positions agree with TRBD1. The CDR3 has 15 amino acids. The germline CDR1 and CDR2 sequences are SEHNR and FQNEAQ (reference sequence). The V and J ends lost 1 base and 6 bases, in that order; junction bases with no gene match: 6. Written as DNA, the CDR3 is TGTGCCAGCAGCTTAGAAGCAGGGGGTTCTCAGCCCCAGCATTTT. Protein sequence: CASSLEAGGSQPQHF. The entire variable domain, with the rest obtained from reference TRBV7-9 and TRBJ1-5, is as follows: DTGVSQNPRHKITKRGQNVTFRCDPISEHNRLYWYRQTLGQGPEFLTYFQNEAQLEKSRLLSDRFSAERPKGSFSTLEIQRTEQGDSAMYLCASSLEAGGSQPQHFGDGTRLSIL.

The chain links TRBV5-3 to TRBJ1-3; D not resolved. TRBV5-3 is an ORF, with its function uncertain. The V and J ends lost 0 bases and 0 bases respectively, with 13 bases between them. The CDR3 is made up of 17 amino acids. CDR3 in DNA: TGTGCCAGAAGCTTGGATGTAGGTAGACCCTCTGGAAACACCATATATTTT. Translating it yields CARSLDVGRPSGNTIYF.

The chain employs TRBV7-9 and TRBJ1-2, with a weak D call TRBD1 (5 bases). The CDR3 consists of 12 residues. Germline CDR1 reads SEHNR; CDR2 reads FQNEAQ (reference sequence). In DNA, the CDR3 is TGTGCGAGCCCAGGAGGGGCGAGCGGCTACACCTTC. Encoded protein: CASPGGASGYTF. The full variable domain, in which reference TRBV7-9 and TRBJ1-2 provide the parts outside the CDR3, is DTGVSQNPRHKITKRGQNVTFRCDPISEHNRLYWYRQTLGQGPEFLTYFQNEAQLEKSRLLSDRFSAERPKGSFSTLEIQRTEQGDSAMYLCASPGGASGYTFGSGTRLTVV.

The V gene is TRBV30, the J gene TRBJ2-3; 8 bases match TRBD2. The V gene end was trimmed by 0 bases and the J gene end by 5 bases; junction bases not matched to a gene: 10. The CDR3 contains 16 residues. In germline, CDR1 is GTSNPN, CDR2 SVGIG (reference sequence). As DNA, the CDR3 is TGTGCCTGGAGTGTACAGGTAGCGGGAAGGGGAGATACGCAGTATTTT. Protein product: CAWSVQVAGRGDTQYF.

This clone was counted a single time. CDR3 in amino acids: CASSLPVASGSDEQYF. CDR3 nucleotides: TGCGCCAGCAGCTTACCCGTAGCTAGCGGGAGTGACGAGCAGTACTTC. The chain employs TRBV5-1 and TRBJ2-7; TRBD2 matches 10 bases. V gave up 2 bases and J gave up 5 bases; unmatched junction bases: 10. The CDR3 contains 16 residues. CDR1 SGHRS and CDR2 YFSETQ come from the germline V gene.

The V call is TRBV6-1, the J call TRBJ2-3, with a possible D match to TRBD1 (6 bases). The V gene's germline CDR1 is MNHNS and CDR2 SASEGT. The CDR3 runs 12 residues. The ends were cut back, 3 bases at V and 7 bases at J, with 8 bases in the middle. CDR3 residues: CASSEGANTQYF. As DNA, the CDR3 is TGTGCCAGCAGTGAGGGGGCGAATACGCAGTATTTT.

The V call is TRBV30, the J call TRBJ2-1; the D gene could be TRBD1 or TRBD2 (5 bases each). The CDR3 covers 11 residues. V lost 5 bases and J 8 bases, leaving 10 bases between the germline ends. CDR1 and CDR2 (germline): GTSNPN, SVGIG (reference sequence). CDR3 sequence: CAWGGWDEQFF. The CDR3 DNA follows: TGTGCCTGGGGGGGTTGGGATGAGCAGTTCTTC. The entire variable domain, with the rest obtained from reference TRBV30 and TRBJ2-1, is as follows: SQTIHQWPATLVQPVGSPLSLECTVEGTSNPNLYWYRQAAGRGLQLLFYSVGIGQISSEVPQNLSASRPQDRQFILSSKKLLLSDSGFYLCAWGGWDEQFFGPGTRLTVL.

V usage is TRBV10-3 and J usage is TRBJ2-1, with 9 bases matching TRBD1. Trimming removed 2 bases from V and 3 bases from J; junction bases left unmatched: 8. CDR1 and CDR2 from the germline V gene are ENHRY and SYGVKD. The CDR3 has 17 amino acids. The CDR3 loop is CAISEPSGTGNYNEQFF. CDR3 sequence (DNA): TGTGCCATCAGTGAGCCATCCGGGACAGGGAACTACAATGAGCAGTTCTTC.

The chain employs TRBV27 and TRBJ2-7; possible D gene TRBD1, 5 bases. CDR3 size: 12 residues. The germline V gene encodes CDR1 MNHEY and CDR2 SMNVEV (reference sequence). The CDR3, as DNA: TGTGGGGTGGGGCACCCCACCTACGAGCAGTACTTC. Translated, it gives CGVGHPTYEQYF.

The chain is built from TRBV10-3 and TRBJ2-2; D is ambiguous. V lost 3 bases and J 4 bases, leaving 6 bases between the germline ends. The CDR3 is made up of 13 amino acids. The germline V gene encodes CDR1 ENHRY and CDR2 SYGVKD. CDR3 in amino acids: CAISDDFTGELFF. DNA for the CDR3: TGTGCCATCAGTGATGACTTCACCGGGGAGCTGTTTTTT.

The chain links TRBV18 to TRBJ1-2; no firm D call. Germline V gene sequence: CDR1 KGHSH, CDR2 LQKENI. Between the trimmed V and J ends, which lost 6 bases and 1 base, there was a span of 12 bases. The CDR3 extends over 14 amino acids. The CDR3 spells CASSLALLNYGYTF. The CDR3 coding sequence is TGTGCCAGCTCCCTCGCGCTGCTTAACTATGGCTACACCTTC.